These 23 T cell receptor beta chains share one sample of origin, sequenced in a study of OX40 agonist ivuxolimab in advanced cancers. The data were produced by immunoSEQ multiplex PCR, yet TCRdb's version contains in-frame clones alone and is incomplete. The profile shows around 61,000 clones, approximately 77% of them singletons. This specimen was CD4+ or CD8+ T cells sorted from blood, taken in a trial of the OX40 agonist ivuxolimab. The receptors originated from an adult with an advanced solid tumor such as melanoma, head and neck, liver or kidney cancer.

The chain uses TRBV18 and TRBJ1-1; 8 positions agree with TRBD1. This CDR3 is 15 amino acids long. Trimming at V came to 4 bases and at J to 0 bases, leaving 4 bases not matched to a gene. Looked up from germline, CDR1 is KGHSH and CDR2 is LQKENI. The CDR3 DNA sequence: TGTGCCAGCTCACAAAGACAGGGGATGAACACTGAAGCTTTCTTT. Its translation: CASSQRQGMNTEAFF.

With regard to this clone: A junction boundary mismatches the germline segment, possibly from a read error. V and J are TRBV27 and TRBJ1-1, with D possibly being TRBD1 (5 bases). CDR1 is MNHEY and CDR2 is SMNVEV in the germline V gene (reference sequence). CDR3 length: 13 amino acids. CDR3 DNA: TGCCATCCGAGGGGCCGCGGGGGCACTGAAGCTTTCTTT. It yields the protein CHPRGRGGTEAFF.

The chain is built from TRBV7-6 and TRBJ2-5, with D tentatively TRBD1 (6 bases). The V and J ends lost 6 bases and 5 bases respectively, with 7 bases between them. CDR1 is SGHVS and CDR2 is FNYEAQ in the germline V gene. This CDR3 contains 11 residues. The CDR3 nucleotides read TGTGCCAGCAGGCAGGGGGAGACCCAGTACTTC. This sequence encodes CASRQGETQYF.

V and J are TRBV5-4 and TRBJ2-3, with D possibly being TRBD2 (5 bases). V lost 4 bases to trimming and J lost 6 bases, with 15 bases between them. CDR1 and CDR2 (germline): SGHNT, YYREEE (reference sequence). This CDR3 comprises 14 residues. CDR3: CASSKTRATDTQYF. CDR3 coding DNA: TGTGCCAGCAGCAAAACGAGGGCGACCGATACGCAGTATTTT.

The J gene is TRBJ1-5, the V gene TRBV6-5, with D unclear. Trimming took off 2 bases at V and 0 bases at J, with 5 bases between the two ends. The CDR3 spans 14 residues. Per the germline V gene, CDR1 is MNHEY and CDR2 is SVGAGI. CDR3 DNA sequence: TGTGCCAGCAGTTACGCGGATAGCAATCAGCCCCAGCATTTT. Protein: CASSYADSNQPQHF.

V gene TRBV6-6 combines with J gene TRBJ1-5, with 8 bases identical to TRBD1. Germline trimming cut 10 bases from V and 0 bases from J; bases unmatched to any gene: 11. CDR3 length equals 16 residues. Germline V CDR1 and CDR2: MNHNY, SVGAGI (reference sequence). CDR3 DNA sequence: TGTGCCACCGATGTTATGACAGGGGATAGCAATCAGCCCCAGCATTTT. Its translation: CATDVMTGDSNQPQHF.

This chain connects TRBV5-1 to TRBJ2-7; a possible D gene is TRBD1 (6 bases). The germline CDR1 and CDR2 sequences are SGHRS and YFSETQ. Trimming removed 10 bases from V and 2 bases from J, with 13 bases in between. The CDR3 loop spans 12 amino acids. DNA for the CDR3: TGCGCCCAGGGGCCTCTAACCTACGAGCAGTACTTC. Translating gives CAQGPLTYEQYF.

This chain uses TRBV10-2 with TRBJ1-2, with D possibly matching TRBD1 (5 bases). CDR3 length: 15 residues. Germline V CDR1 and CDR2: WSHSY, SAAADI. V was pared by 2 bases and J by 0 bases, with 10 bases between. The CDR3 sequence is CASSEPGRANYGYTF. CDR3 nucleotides: TGCGCCAGCAGTGAGCCAGGGAGAGCTAACTATGGCTACACCTTC.

V usage is TRBV19 and J usage is TRBJ2-6; unclear D gene. Between the trimmed V and J ends, which lost 3 bases and 0 bases, there was a span of 18 bases. This CDR3 is built from 19 residues. Germline V gene sequence: CDR1 LNHDA, CDR2 SQIVND (reference sequence). CDR3 protein: CASSIDGPGRVSGANVLTF. Written as DNA, the CDR3 is TGTGCCAGTAGTATCGATGGTCCCGGACGGGTCTCTGGGGCCAACGTCCTGACTTTC.

This chain links TRBV6-5 with TRBJ2-5; D not resolved. Deletions cut 2 bases from V and 4 bases from J, with 14 bases between. The CDR3 loop spans 15 amino acids. Germline loops: CDR1 MNHEY, CDR2 SVGAGI. The CDR3 DNA reads as TGTGCCAGCAGTTACCAGCGTCAAGTCCCAGAGACCCAGTACTTC. This encodes CASSYQRQVPETQYF.

The rearrangement links TRBV28 to TRBJ1-2; a possible D gene is TRBD1 (6 bases). The CDR3 contains 13 residues. The germline V gene has CDR1 MDHEN and CDR2 SYDVKM. V gave up 4 bases and J gave up 8 bases, with 14 bases separating them. Written as DNA, the CDR3 is TGTGCCAGCAGTTCAGGGGCCCCGCTGGGCTACACCTTC. It encodes CASSSGAPLGYTF.

The rearrangement links TRBV5-1 to TRBJ2-5; D gene ambiguous. Per germline, CDR1 SGHRS and CDR2 YFSETQ. The V and J ends lost 4 bases and 5 bases respectively, with 12 bases between them. The CDR3 is 13 residues long. CDR3 nucleotides: TGCGCCAGCAGCACTATAATACTGGAGACCCAGTACTTC. This codes for CASSTIILETQYF. The full variable domain, completed using reference TRBV5-1 and TRBJ2-5, is KAGVTQTPRYLIKTRGQQVTLSCSPISGHRSVSWYQQTPGQGLQFLFEYFSETQRNKGNFPGRFSGRQFSNSRSEMNVSTLELGDSALYLCASSTIILETQYFGPGTRLLVL.

The chain carries TRBV5-1 and TRBJ2-2; D is unresolved. Trimming shortened V by 5 bases and J by 3 bases, and 11 bases separated the two germline ends. The germline V gene encodes CDR1 SGHRS and CDR2 YFSETQ. The CDR3 has 14 amino acids. CDR3 protein: CASSSRTYTGELFF. CDR3 coding DNA: TGCGCCAGCAGTTCTAGGACCTACACCGGGGAGCTGTTTTTT.

The CDR3 sequence is CASSTTGLSEAFF. CDR3 DNA: TGTGCCAGTAGTACGACAGGGTTATCTGAAGCTTTCTTT. The rearrangement joins TRBV19 to TRBJ1-1, with 7 bases lining up with TRBD1. Germline CDR1 is LNHDA and CDR2 is SQIVND (reference sequence). There are 13 residues in the CDR3. J lost 6 bases, V lost 4 bases, and 5 bases had no gene match.

V usage is TRBV11-1 and J usage is TRBJ1-1; tentative D call: TRBD1 (5 bases). V gave up 8 bases and J gave up 12 bases, with 19 bases separating them. The CDR3 has 12 amino acids. Germline CDR1 and CDR2: SGHAT and FQDESV (reference sequence). The CDR3, as DNA: TGTGCCAGCGGGGACGGGGTCTTCGGAACTTTCTTT. It is translated as CASGDGVFGTFF. Complete variable domain (other parts from reference TRBV11-1 and TRBJ1-1): EAEVAQSPRYKITEKSQAVAFWCDPISGHATLYWYRQILGQGPELLVQFQDESVVDDSQLPKDRFSAERLKGVDSTLKIQPAELGDSAMYLCASGDGVFGTFFGQGTRLTVV.

The gene calls are TRBV5-1 and TRBJ2-3; D is ambiguous. Trimming left V 1 base short and J 0 bases short, with 15 bases between. The germline V gene has CDR1 SGHRS and CDR2 YFSETQ. The CDR3 is 17 residues long. The CDR3 DNA reads TGCGCCAGCAGCTTGTTTCCGGAGACTGCTAGCACAGATACGCAGTATTTT. This translates into CASSLFPETASTDTQYF. Full variable domain (remainder filled in from reference TRBV5-1 and TRBJ2-3): KAGVTQTPRYLIKTRGQQVTLSCSPISGHRSVSWYQQTPGQGLQFLFEYFSETQRNKGNFPGRFSGRQFSNSRSEMNVSTLELGDSALYLCASSLFPETASTDTQYFGPGTRLTVL.

This clone was counted only a few times. The V call is TRBV6-5, the J call TRBJ2-3, with D perhaps matching TRBD1 (5 bases). The germline CDR1 and CDR2 sequences are MNHEY and SVGAGI. The CDR3 is 13 residues long. V was clipped by 0 bases and J by 5 bases, with 6 bases between them. The CDR3 nucleotides are TGTGCCAGCAGTTACTCGACAGAAGATACGCAGTATTTT. It yields the protein CASSYSTEDTQYF.

This chain links TRBV28 with TRBJ1-4, with a weak D call TRBD1 (6 bases). The germline V gene encodes CDR1 MDHEN and CDR2 SYDVKM. V lost 5 bases to trimming and J lost 4 bases, with 17 bases between them. This CDR3 has 16 amino acids. CDR3 DNA sequence: TGTGCCAGCAGTCGAGGCAGTCAGGGGTTTAATGAAAAACTGTTTTTT. Protein product: CASSRGSQGFNEKLFF.

The chain is built from TRBV20-1 and TRBJ2-7; D remains unclear. The CDR3 runs to 11 residues. CDR1 is DFQATT and CDR2 is SNEGSKA in the germline V gene (reference sequence). V was cut by 3 bases and J by 4 bases, with 7 bases left in between. CDR3 DNA sequence: TGCAGTGCTAGTCACAAGTACGAGCAGTACTTC. It is translated as CSASHKYEQYF.

The chain links TRBV5-1 to TRBJ2-7; D is possibly TRBD1 (5 bases). CDR3 length equals 15 residues. With 0 bases removed from V and 6 bases from J, the gap between germline ends came to 16 bases. Germline V lookup: CDR1 SGHRS, CDR2 YFSETQ. The CDR3 spells CASSLAGQGKVEQYF. The CDR3 coding sequence is TGCGCCAGCAGCTTGGCCGGGCAGGGCAAGGTCGAGCAGTACTTC.

Comment on this clone: One junction end does not reproduce the germline sequence, and a read error may be involved. V usage is TRBV18 and J usage is TRBJ2-7; 9 nucleotides line up with TRBD1. Germline values: CDR1 KGHSH, CDR2 LQKENI. CDR3 length: 11 residues. The CDR3 DNA is TGTGCCAGCTCAGGTGGACAGGGGAGTAGGTTC. This translates into CASSGGQGSRF.

The chain combines TRBV28 with TRBJ2-1; perhaps TRBD2 as D (5 bases). The length of the CDR3 is 13 residues. CDR1 and CDR2 (germline): MDHEN, SYDVKM. The ends were cut back, 1 base at V and 7 bases at J, with 8 bases in the middle. The CDR3 here is CASSLFRGNEQFF. CDR3 sequence (DNA): TGTGCCAGCAGTTTATTCCGAGGGAATGAGCAGTTCTTC.

The V call is TRBV11-2, the J call TRBJ2-1, with no clear D. Trimming stripped 3 bases from V and 9 bases from J, with 12 bases between. The CDR3 consists of 13 residues. From germline, CDR1 is SGHAT and CDR2 FQNNGV. In nucleotides, the CDR3 is TGTGCCAGCAGCTTTTCTAGGGCTTCTGAGCAGTTCTTC. Its translation: CASSFSRASEQFF.